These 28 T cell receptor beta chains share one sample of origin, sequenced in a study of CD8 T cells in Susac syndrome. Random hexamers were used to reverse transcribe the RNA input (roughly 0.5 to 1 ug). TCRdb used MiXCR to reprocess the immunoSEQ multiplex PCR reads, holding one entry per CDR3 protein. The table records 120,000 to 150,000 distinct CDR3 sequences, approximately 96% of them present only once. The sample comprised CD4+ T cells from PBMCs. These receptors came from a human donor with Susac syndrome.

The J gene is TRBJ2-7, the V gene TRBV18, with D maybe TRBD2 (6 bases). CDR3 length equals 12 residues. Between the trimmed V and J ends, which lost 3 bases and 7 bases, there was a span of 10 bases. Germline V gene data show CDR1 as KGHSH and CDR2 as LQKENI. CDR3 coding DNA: TGTGCCAGCTCACCGGCGGGGTGGGAGCAGTACTTC. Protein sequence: CASSPAGWEQYF.

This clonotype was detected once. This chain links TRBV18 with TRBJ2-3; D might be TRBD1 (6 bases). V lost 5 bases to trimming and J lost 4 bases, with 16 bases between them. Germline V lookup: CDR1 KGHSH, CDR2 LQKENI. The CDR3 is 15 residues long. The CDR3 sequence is CASSSQGHVADTQYF. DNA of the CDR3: TGTGCCAGCTCATCCCAGGGACACGTCGCAGATACGCAGTATTTT.

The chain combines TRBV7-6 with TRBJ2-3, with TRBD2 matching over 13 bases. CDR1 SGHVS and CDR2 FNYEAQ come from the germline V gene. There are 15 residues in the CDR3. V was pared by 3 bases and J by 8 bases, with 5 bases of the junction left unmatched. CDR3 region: CASSFTSGGAGTQYF. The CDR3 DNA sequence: TGTGCCAGCAGCTTCACTAGCGGGGGGGCTGGTACGCAGTATTTT. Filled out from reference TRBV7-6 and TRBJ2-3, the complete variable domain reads GAGVSQSPRYKVTKRGQDVALRCDPISGHVSLYWYRQALGQGPEFLTYFNYEAQQDKSGLPNDRFSAERPEGSISTLTIQRTEQRDSAMYRCASSFTSGGAGTQYFGPGTRLTVL.

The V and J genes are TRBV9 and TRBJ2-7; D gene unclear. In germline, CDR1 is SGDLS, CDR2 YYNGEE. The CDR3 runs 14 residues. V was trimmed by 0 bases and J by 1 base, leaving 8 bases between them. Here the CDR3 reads CASSVVGWSYEQYF. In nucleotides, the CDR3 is TGTGCCAGCAGCGTAGTAGGGTGGTCCTACGAGCAGTACTTC.

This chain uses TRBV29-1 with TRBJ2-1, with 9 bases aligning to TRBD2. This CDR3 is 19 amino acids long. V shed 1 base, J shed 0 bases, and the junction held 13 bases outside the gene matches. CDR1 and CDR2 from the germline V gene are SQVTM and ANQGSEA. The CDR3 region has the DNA TGCAGCGTTGAAGGTGGTAGCGGGAGCATACCAAGCTCCTACAATGAGCAGTTCTTC. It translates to CSVEGGSGSIPSSYNEQFF.

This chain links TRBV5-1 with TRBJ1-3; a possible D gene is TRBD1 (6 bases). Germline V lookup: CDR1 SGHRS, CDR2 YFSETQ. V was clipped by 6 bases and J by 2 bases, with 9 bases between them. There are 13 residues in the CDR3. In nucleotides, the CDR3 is TGCGCCAGCAACCCAGGGGCTGGAAACACCATATATTTT. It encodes CASNPGAGNTIYF.

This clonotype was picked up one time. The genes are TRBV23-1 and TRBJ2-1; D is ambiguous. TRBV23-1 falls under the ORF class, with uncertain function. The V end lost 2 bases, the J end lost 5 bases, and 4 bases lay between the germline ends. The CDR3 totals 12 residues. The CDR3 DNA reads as TGCGCCAGCAGTCAACCTCACAATGAGCAGTTCTTC. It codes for CASSQPHNEQFF.

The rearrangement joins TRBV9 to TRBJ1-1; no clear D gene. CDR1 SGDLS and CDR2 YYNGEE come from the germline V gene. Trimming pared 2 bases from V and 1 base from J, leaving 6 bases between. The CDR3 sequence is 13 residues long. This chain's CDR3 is CASSVYGNTEAFF. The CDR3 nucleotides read TGTGCCAGCAGCGTGTACGGGAACACTGAAGCTTTCTTT.

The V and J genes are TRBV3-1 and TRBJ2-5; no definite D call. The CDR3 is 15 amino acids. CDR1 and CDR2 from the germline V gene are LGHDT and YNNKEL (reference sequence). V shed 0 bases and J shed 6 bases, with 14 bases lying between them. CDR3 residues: CASSQDLQERQTQYF. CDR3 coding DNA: TGTGCCAGCAGCCAAGATCTTCAGGAGAGACAGACCCAGTACTTC.

The CDR3 nucleotides read TGCGCCAGCAGCTTGGGGACAGGGATCTTCCAAGAGACCCAGTACTTC. Encoded protein: CASSLGTGIFQETQYF. This chain joins TRBV5-1 and TRBJ2-5, with 8 bases that match TRBD1. Trimming cost V 0 bases and J 1 base; bases outside gene matches: 5. Per the germline V gene, CDR1 is SGHRS and CDR2 is YFSETQ. This CDR3 has 16 amino acids.

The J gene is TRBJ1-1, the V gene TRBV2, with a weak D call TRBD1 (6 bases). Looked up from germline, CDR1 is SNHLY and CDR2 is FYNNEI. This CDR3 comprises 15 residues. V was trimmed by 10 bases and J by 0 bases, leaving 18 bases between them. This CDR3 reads CATLRGGALNTEAFF. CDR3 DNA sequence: TGTGCCACTCTAAGGGGGGGGGCCCTGAACACTGAAGCTTTCTTT.

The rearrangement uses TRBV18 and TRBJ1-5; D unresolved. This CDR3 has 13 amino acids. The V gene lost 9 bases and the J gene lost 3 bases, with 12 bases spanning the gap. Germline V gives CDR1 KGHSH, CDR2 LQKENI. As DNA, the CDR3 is TGTGCCAGTACTCCGGGTGTCAATCAGCCCCAGCATTTT. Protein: CASTPGVNQPQHF.

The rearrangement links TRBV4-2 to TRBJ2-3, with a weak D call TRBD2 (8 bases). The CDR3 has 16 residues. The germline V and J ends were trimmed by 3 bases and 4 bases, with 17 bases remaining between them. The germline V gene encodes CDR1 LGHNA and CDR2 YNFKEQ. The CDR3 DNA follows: TGTGCCAGCAGCCAGGTAGCGGGACAGAAGCCAGATACGCAGTATTTT. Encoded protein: CASSQVAGQKPDTQYF.

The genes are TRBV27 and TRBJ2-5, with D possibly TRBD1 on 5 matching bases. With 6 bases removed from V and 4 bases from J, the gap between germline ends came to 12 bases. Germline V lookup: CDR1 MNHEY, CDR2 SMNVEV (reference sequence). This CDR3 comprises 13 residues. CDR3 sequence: CASSLAGAETQYF. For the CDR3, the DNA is TGTGCCAGCAGCTTAGCTGGGGCAGAGACCCAGTACTTC.

The CDR3 nucleotides read TGTGCCAGCAGTTGGGGGACAGCAACCTACGAGCAGTACTTC. This translates into CASSWGTATYEQYF. The chain carries TRBV25-1 and TRBJ2-7, with 7 bases that match TRBD1. V lost 5 bases to trimming and J lost 2 bases; unmatched junction nucleotides: 6. There are 14 residues in the CDR3. The germline V gene has CDR1 MGHDK and CDR2 SYGVNS.

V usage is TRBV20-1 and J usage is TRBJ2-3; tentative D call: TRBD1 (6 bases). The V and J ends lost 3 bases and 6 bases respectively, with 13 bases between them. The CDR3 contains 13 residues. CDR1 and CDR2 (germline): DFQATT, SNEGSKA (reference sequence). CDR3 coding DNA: TGCAGTGCTAGTAGGACAGTATGGGATACGCAGTATTTT. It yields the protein CSASRTVWDTQYF.

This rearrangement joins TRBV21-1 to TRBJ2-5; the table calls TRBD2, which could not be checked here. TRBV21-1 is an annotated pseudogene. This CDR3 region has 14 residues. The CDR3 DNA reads TGTGCCAGCAGCAAAGAGGAGGACCAAGAGACCCAGTACTTC. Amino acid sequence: CASSKEEDQETQYF.

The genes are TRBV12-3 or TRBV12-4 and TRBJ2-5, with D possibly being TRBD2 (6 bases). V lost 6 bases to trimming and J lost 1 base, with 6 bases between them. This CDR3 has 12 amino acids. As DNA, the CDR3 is TGTGCCAGCAGGGGGGGCCAAGAGACCCAGTACTTC. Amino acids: CASRGGQETQYF.

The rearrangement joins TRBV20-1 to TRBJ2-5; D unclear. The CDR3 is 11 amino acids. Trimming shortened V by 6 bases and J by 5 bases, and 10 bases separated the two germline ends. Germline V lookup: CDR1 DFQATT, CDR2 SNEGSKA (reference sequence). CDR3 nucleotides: TGCAGTGCACGACCGGCCGAGACCCAGTACTTC. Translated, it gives CSARPAETQYF.

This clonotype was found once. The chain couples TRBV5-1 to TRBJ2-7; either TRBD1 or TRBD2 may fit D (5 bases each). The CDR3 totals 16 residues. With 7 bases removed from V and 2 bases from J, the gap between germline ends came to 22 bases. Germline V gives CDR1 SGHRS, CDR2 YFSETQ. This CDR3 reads CASAPTVRDPPYEQYF. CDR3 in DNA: TGCGCCAGCGCCCCAACCGTCCGGGACCCTCCCTACGAGCAGTACTTC.

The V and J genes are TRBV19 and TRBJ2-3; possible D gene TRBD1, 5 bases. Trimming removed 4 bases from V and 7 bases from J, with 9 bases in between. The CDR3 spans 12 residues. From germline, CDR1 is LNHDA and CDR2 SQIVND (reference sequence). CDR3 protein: CASSTQANTQYF. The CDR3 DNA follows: TGTGCCAGTAGTACACAGGCGAATACGCAGTATTTT.

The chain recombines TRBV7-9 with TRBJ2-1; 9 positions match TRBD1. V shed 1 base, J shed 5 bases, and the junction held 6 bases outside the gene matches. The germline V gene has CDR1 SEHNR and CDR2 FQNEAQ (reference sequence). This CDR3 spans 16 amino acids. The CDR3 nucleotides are TGTGCCAGCAGCTTAGTAGGACAGGGGACACACAATGAGCAGTTCTTC. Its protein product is CASSLVGQGTHNEQFF.

The chain's CDR3 is CASSRGGQDTQYF. CDR3 in DNA: TGTGCCAGCAGCCGGGGCGGGCAGGATACGCAGTATTTT. The chain carries TRBV3-1 and TRBJ2-3, with D perhaps being TRBD1 or TRBD2 (5 bases each). Germline CDR1 is LGHDT and CDR2 is YNNKEL (reference sequence). Trimming left V 4 bases short and J 6 bases short, with 11 bases between. This CDR3 comprises 13 residues.

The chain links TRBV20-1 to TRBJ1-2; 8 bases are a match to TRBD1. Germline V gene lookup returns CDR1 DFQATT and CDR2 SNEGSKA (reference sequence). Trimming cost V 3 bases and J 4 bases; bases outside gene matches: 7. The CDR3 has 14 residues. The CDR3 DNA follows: TGCAGTGCTAGCGCCCCTACAGGGGGCTATGGCTACACCTTC. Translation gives CSASAPTGGYGYTF.

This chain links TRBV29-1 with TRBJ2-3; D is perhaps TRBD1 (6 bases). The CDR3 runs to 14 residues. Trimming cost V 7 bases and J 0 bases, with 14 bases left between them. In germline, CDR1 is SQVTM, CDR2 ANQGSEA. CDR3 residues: CSGTGPPSTDTQYF. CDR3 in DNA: TGCAGCGGTACAGGGCCTCCTAGCACAGATACGCAGTATTTT.

In DNA, the CDR3 is TGTGCCAGCACTCCCTTTCATGGGAATGGCTACACCTTC. This sequence encodes CASTPFHGNGYTF. The chain joins TRBV6-5 to TRBJ1-2; D is unresolved. CDR3 length: 13 residues. Looked up from germline, CDR1 is MNHEY and CDR2 is SVGAGI. Trimming shortened V by 7 bases and J by 6 bases, and 15 bases separated the two germline ends.

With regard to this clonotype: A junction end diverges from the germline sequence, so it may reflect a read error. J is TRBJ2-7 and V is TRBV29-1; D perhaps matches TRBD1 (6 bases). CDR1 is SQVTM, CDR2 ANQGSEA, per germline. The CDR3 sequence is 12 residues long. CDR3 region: CSVGQSSYEQYF. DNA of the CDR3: TGCAGTGTTGGACAGAGCTCCTACGAGCAGTACTTC.

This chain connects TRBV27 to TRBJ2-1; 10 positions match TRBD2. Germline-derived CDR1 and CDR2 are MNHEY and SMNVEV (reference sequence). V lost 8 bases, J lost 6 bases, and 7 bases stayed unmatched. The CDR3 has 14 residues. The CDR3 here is CASWKGLASNEQFF. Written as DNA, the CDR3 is TGTGCCAGCTGGAAGGGACTAGCGAGCAATGAGCAGTTCTTC.